The T cell receptor (beta chain) described here comes from a study of cytomegalovirus exposure and HLA in healthy donors listed by TCRdb under 2017. In terms of the full investigation: In an earlier analysis of some 550 of the donors, approximately 300 Gb of sequence data and 117 million unique TCR beta sequences from about 179 million T cells were reported. Every discovery cohort repertoire had been produced on one sequencing platform. Rather than using new phenotypic data, the later analysis identified candidate immune exposures from TCR beta sequences and from how often those sequences occurred across donors. The study aimed to test whether cataloging public T cell receptors could reveal signatures of past pathogen exposure. Because of strong linkage in the cohort, a few DR-DQ haplotypes were treated as single units for association and clustering. Donor age, sex, ethnicity and CMV serostatus were collected together with the repertoire data. High-throughput TCR immunosequencing, statistical association of individual TCRs with disease status, and machine learning were combined to predict cytomegalovirus infection status. The number of donors typed differed by locus, with about 629-640 for A, B, C, DRB1 and DQB1, 522 for DQA1, under 610 for DPA1, and some 450 for DPB1. A later analysis re-analyzed previously published TCR beta repertoires from 550 to 700 donors and added high-resolution HLA genotyping to study TCR occurrence patterns. Among a few hundred genotyped donors of the cohort, an average of 235,054 unique TCR beta nucleotide sequences were sequenced per donor, around 20% of them non-productive. The T cell repertoires of 550 to 850 subjects were profiled by immunosequencing and related to cytomegalovirus serostatus. Of the 398 genotyped donors, 75% to 85% were placed in the genetic ancestry cluster associated with self-reported Caucasian donors. A separate validation cohort of approximately 120 different subjects was used in addition to the 666-subject first cohort. Roughly 300 gigabases of sequencing data and approximately 85 million unique TCR sequences were included in an early release covering 550 to 650 HLA-typed donors. Both class I and class II loci were covered by HLA typing, at four-digit resolution. A later genetic analysis took genome-wide SNP genotypes for about 65% of the roughly 670 donors and used that subset as a discovery cohort. An earlier analysis of some 500 of the donors used high-throughput TCR beta sequencing to judge whether each TCR beta V gene segment behaved as functional or pseudogenic.

The library was produced with the immunoSEQ multiplex PCR assay. For the multiplex PCR, a mixture combining 60 forward primers for TCR Vbeta segments and 13 reverse primers for TCR Jbeta segments was used. The CDR3 region of rearranged TCR beta genes was amplified from genomic DNA by a multiplex PCR assay. The amplified TCR beta libraries were sequenced on the Illumina HiSeq System as 87-base-pair reads. Processing in the source paper ran as follows. Across the 700 or so repertoires, a later analysis counted roughly 84 million unique TCR beta chains, around 11 million of which were shared by at least two donors. Raw reads were error-corrected and collapsed into unique sequences by a nearest-neighbor algorithm in which closely related sequences were merged to remove PCR and sequencing errors. To assign V, D and J gene segments, CDR3 sequences were aligned to IMGT reference sequences. For a sequence to be retained, at least a six-nucleotide match to both a V gene segment and a J gene segment was required. Rearrangements were called productive when the CDR3 lacked stop codons and stayed in frame with V and J; all others were non-productive. CDR3 was defined by IMGT convention, running from the second conserved V-encoded cysteine to the conserved J-encoded phenylalanine. Sequences without an unambiguous match to a single V gene segment were excluded from the earlier analysis of several hundred of the donors. An earlier analysis of fewer than 650 of the donors classified V segments as functional when productive rearrangements were above 56.7% and as segregating when the standard deviation between donors was above 5%. A statistical classification framework was built for diagnosing cytomegalovirus status from the catalog of TCR beta chain sequences. In a later analysis, V and J genes were assigned by comparing TCR nucleotide sequences against IMGT/GENE-DB human TR gene sequences. The TCRdist pipeline was used in a later analysis to assign CDR3 sequences and most-parsimonious VDJ recombination scenarios. A later analysis defined each TCR beta chain by its CDR3 amino acid sequence plus V-gene family, and excluded reads lacking a unique V-gene family. To address suspected cross-contamination and a sequencing artifact, a later analysis removed over 500 highly shared, low-generation-probability nucleotide sequences. In a later analysis, a clonal expansion index was calculated for each public chain from normalized within-repertoire ranks of inferred template counts. In a later analysis, generation probabilities were computed using a VDJ recombination model fitted to out-of-frame rearrangements, and the results were checked against IGoR. Hypergeometric tests were used in a later analysis to score TCR-TCR, TCR-HLA and TCR-CMV co-occurrence, with a repertoire-size bias correction applied to the TCR pairs. A later analysis estimated false discovery rates by permuting HLA or CMV assignments 20 times. A later analysis grouped co-occurring TCRs with DBSCAN, adding TCRdist sequence similarity when clustering within HLA-allele-positive subsets. Repertoires with fewer than 30,000 or more than 120,000 public chains were left out of co-occurrence clustering, as were five repertoires with anomalous nucleotide sharing. TCRdb holds this immuneACCESS table with in-frame rearrangements only. Some clones are missing; in checked studies, unresolved V genes explain under half, and the rest has no known cause. Clonal size and the V and J genes are those of that table, whereas D and trimming came from the DNA. This sample is represented by tens of thousands of clones; roughly 74% of them were singletons. The ten largest clones capture approximately 5.7% of the sample.

As concerns this clone: Its antigen target is currently unknown. Base qualities are missing; no much larger clone stands one base away.

Overall study results and their limits: A cluster of highly shared sequence variants was judged likely to represent a technical artifact of the sequencing pipeline. In both the original and validation cohorts, the classifier was reported to diagnose cytomegalovirus status with high specificity and sensitivity. The study gave a list of around 170 TCR beta chains associated with cytomegalovirus. The only immune exposure information available for the cohort was CMV serostatus. A later analysis associated approximately 17,000 TCR beta sequences with specific HLA alleles at a false discovery rate of 0.05. Linkage disequilibrium might explain the correlated functional status among segregating V segments, but an unknown experimental factor could not be ruled out. Because some donors lacked HLA typing at each locus, the association tests relied only on the typed subset. Compared with equally common non-associated chains, HLA-associated TCR beta chains in a later analysis were more clonally expanded and had lower generation probabilities. According to a later analysis, TCR association rates differed among HLA loci, with DRB1 alleles showing the most associated TCRs and HLA-C alleles showing the fewest. In a later analysis, most CMV-associated TCR beta chains were found to appear HLA-restricted, with HLA associations seemingly driven largely by CMV exposure. The presence/absence analyses assumed that sequencing depth was roughly uniform across donors, and that assumption may not be true. The authors suggested that the approach could potentially be generalized to other disease states and immunological phenotypes. This cohort had only TCR beta chains sequenced, and the lack of alpha or paired-chain data limited which features could be detected. Some IMGT-functional V segments, including TRBV6-2 and TRBV6-3, could not be distinguished by the 87-base-pair reads and were therefore excluded. A further reported finding was that TCR beta sequences accurately predicted the HLA-A and HLA-B alleles for most subjects in the first cohort. Because counts were too low, about 15 rarely observed V segments, including chromosome 9 orphons, were left out of the earlier analysis of some 600 of the donors. An association between a missense DCLRE1C variant and V-gene and J-gene trimming of TCR beta chains was found in a later genetic analysis and replicated in an independent cohort. In a later analysis, several top co-occurrence clusters were reported to appear linked to parvovirus B19, influenza, CMV and Epstein-Barr virus. When HLA alleles, especially DR and DQ, strongly co-occurred, TCR associations were difficult to assign to individual alleles. A few of the identified cytomegalovirus-associated TCR beta chains were confirmed in vitro to be specific for cytomegalovirus antigens. Compared with the roughly 720-donor mean, donors in an Asian-associated ancestry cluster had fewer N-insertions in productive TCRs, according to a later genetic analysis. While some public TCRs were present in many individuals, most TCR sequences turned up only very rarely across donors. In an earlier analysis of some 550 of the donors, most TCR beta V segments were observed in productive rearrangements about 90% or about 30% of the time, broadly matching IMGT annotations.

The cohort was made up of approximately 700 healthy bone marrow donors. At the time of sampling, every cohort member was nominally healthy, though immune exposures that went unrecorded were likely present. The donor tested CMV seropositive and was one of the 289 seropositive cohort members. A peripheral blood sample was provided by each donor, and peripheral blood mononuclear cells were used for TCR beta sequencing. Genomic DNA extraction from the blood cell samples was performed with the Qiagen DNeasy Blood Extraction Kit. CDR1 and CDR2 (SGHAT, FQNNGV) derive from the germline V gene. V is clipped by 1 base and J by 6 bases, and the sequence between their germline boundaries is 7 bases long. Spanning cysteine to phenylalanine, the CDR3 consists of 12 amino acids. Only the CDR3 DNA stays, 36 bases, in frame from base 1.

Here the chain combines TRBV11-2 and TRBJ2-7; D gene: possibly TRBD1, on 6 matching bases. Sequences were obtained from PBMCs. This clonotype was sampled from a woman between 50 and 59 years old in good health and CMV-seropositive. The sequenced DNA is TGTGCCAGCAGCTTAGCCAGGGGCGAGCAGTACTTC. Its amino acids are CASSLARGEQYF.